The clone carrying this T cell receptor (beta chain) was detected only once. Its target is unknown. A junction boundary mismatches the germline segment, possibly from a read error. The germline gives CDR1 DFQATT, CDR2 SNEGSKA (reference sequence). The CDR3 totals 16 residues. The data originate from a study of tumor and adjacent non-tumor tissue in lung cancer. Whole-study context: Histology: 12 adenocarcinoma, 2 squamous cell carcinoma, 1 small cell lung cancer. Aged about 31 to 80 years, patients included roughly ten men and about 5 women with stage I to III disease. General study findings and limits: Normal lung showed higher cumulative top 100 clone frequency than tumor.

A modified ARM-PCR protocol with three rounds of nested PCR amplified TCRbeta. TCRdb re-analysed the multiplex PCR reads in MiXCR, keeping a single row per CDR3 protein. Of fewer than 100,000 distinct CDR3 sequences detected, more than 80% appear once; the ten largest clones hold about 54%. This sample's RNA came from whole unsorted tissue. More than 3 cm separated this lung sample from the edge of the tumor. The clonotype originates from a man in his 60s with non-small cell lung cancer. The gene calls are TRBV20-1 and TRBJ2-1; 9 positions match TRBD2. Input material: distant non-tumor lung tissue. The CDR3 nucleotides read TGCAGTGCCGACATCCCTCTAGCGGGAACCTACAATGACCAGTTCTTC. It codes for CSADIPLAGTYNDQFF.